The clone carrying this T cell receptor (beta chain) was detected a few times. Its antigen is unknown. TCRdb passed the reads through MiXCR, listing each CDR3 protein once. Here the sample spans about 830,000 distinct CDR3 sequences, less than 35% being singletons. The data stem from a study of T cell repertoires in cytomegalovirus infection. Study in general: Matching HLA type, along with CMV infection, was indicated by public TCR beta signatures.

General study results and limits: Cumulative frequency of public TCR beta families picked out carriers of CMV plus the relevant HLA.

This clonotype originated in a human donor in good health (CMV status not recorded). Some clones in this sample may be carry-over from other donors' samples. The sample in question was cultured CD8+ T cells from PBMCs, obtained from culture after CMV antigen stimulation.

The CDR3 sequence: CASSYALAGPYNEQFF. The CDR3, as DNA: TGTGCCAGCAGTTACGCACTAGCGGGGCCCTACAATGAGCAGTTCTTC. V is TRBV6-5 and J is TRBJ2-1; the match to TRBD2 covers 10 bases. CDR1 and CDR2 (germline): MNHEY, SVGAGI. J gave up 2 bases and V 2 bases, and 3 bases lay outside the gene matches. CDR3 length: 16 residues.